A selection of T cell receptor beta chains follows, all from one sample in a study of shared clonotypes between healthy human individuals. The protocol was immunoSEQ multiplex PCR, while the TCRdb copy is restricted to in-frame clones and leaves out a portion. In the table there are around 940,000 clones, about 80% of which are singletons. The sequencing input was memory CD4+ T cells sorted from blood. The receptors were gathered from a man aged 18 to 30 in good health. Each CDR3 is given with its conserved first and last residue. A D gene is named only where the DNA matches it firmly. Clone sizes are given selectively: once, few, many, or a class where the clone is expanded.

size,V,D,J,CDR3,DNA
.,TRBV9,.,TRBJ2-7,CASSDRDISYEQYF,TGTGCCAGCAGCGATCGGGACATCTCCTACGAGCAGTACTTC
.,TRBV28,TRBD2,TRBJ2-1,CASSLGGLAGLYNEQFF,TGTGCCAGCAGTTTAGGGGGACTAGCGGGCCTCTACAATGAGCAGTTCTTC
.,TRBV30,.,TRBJ2-5,CAWSVQETQYF,TGTGCCTGGAGTGTACAAGAGACCCAGTACTTC
.,TRBV7-3,.,TRBJ2-2,CASSPGPRGTGELFF,TGTGCCAGCAGCCCCGGACCTCGGGGGACCGGGGAGCTGTTTTTT
few,TRBV19,TRBD1,TRBJ2-7,CASSLGQGYEQYF,TGTGCCAGTAGTCTGGGACAGGGTTACGAGCAGTACTTC
.,TRBV6-5,.,TRBJ1-1,CASSYLSLGDTEAFF,TGTGCCAGCAGTTACTTGTCCCTAGGGGACACTGAAGCTTTCTTT
.,TRBV15,.,TRBJ1-6,CATSRGGPNSPLHF,TGTGCCACCAGCAGAGGGGGTCCTAATTCACCCCTCCACTTT
.,TRBV6-1,.,TRBJ2-1,CASKELGGGGEQFF,TGTGCCAGCAAGGAATTGGGAGGGGGGGGTGAGCAGTTCTTC
.,TRBV28,TRBD1,TRBJ1-2,CASSPANPTGGLFANYGYTF,TGTGCCAGCAGTCCCGCTAACCCGACAGGGGGCCTTTTCGCTAACTATGGCTACACCTTC
.,TRBV19,.,TRBJ1-5,CASSDTPNQPQHF,TGTGCCAGCTCAGACACCCCGAATCAGCCCCAGCATTTT
few,TRBV6-5,.,TRBJ1-1,CASRQGQGHTEAFF,TGTGCCAGCAGGCAGGGTCAGGGCCACACTGAAGCTTTCTTT
few,TRBV5-1,.,TRBJ2-1,CASSLYNNNEQFF,TGCGCCAGCAGCTTGTACAACAACAATGAGCAGTTCTTC
.,TRBV5-1,TRBD2,TRBJ2-1,CASSFGLAGGSYNEQFF,TGCGCCAGCAGCTTCGGACTAGCGGGAGGGTCCTACAATGAGCAGTTCTTC
.,TRBV5-6,.,TRBJ2-7,CASSRRDRMGEQYF,TGTGCCAGCAGCCGCCGGGACCGGATGGGGGAGCAGTACTTC
.,TRBV18,.,TRBJ1-1,CASSPPAGGNTEAFF,TGTGCCAGCTCACCACCGGCGGGGGGGAACACTGAAGCTTTCTTT
many,TRBV11-2,.,TRBJ2-3,CASSRTLEITDTQYF,TGTGCCAGCAGTAGGACCCTGGAAATCACAGATACGCAGTATTTT
.,TRBV5-8,.,TRBJ2-2,CASSLEGGELFF,TGTGCCAGCAGCTTGGAAGGCGGGGAGCTGTTTTTT
.,TRBV28,.,TRBJ2-3,CASSPSSDPTDTQYF,TGTGCCAGCAGCCCATCGTCGGACCCCACAGATACGCAGTATTTT
.,TRBV7-5,.,TRBJ2-1,CARSPRAGDTYNEQFF,TGTGCCAGAAGCCCTCGGGCGGGAGACACCTACAATGAGCAGTTCTTC
.,TRBV5-6,.,TRBJ2-1,CASSGDGYNEQFF,TGTGCCAGCAGCGGGGACGGGTACAATGAGCAGTTCTTC
.,TRBV28,.,TRBJ1-3,CASSSDSPGNTIYF,TGTGCCAGCAGTTCAGACAGTCCTGGAAACACCATATATTTT
.,TRBV29-1,.,TRBJ1-1,CSVTNGRSEAFF,TGCAGCGTTACAAATGGACGGTCCGAAGCTTTCTTT
few,TRBV11-2,.,TRBJ2-7,CASSFHPGVYEQYF,TGTGCCAGCAGCTTCCACCCGGGTGTCTACGAGCAGTACTTC
.,TRBV7-3,TRBD2,TRBJ2-5,CASSPGGHVGETQYF,TGTGCCAGCAGCCCGGGGGGGCATGTTGGAGAGACCCAGTACTTC
.,TRBV7-6,.,TRBJ2-3,CASRNSTSTDTQYF,TGTGCCAGCCGGAACAGCACTAGCACAGATACGCAGTATTTT
.,TRBV9,.,TRBJ1-2,CASSPAGYGYTF,TGTGCCAGCAGCCCCGCGGGGTATGGCTACACCTTC
.,TRBV5-1,.,TRBJ2-3,CASSLAGKMTDTQYF,TGCGCCAGCAGCTTGGCGGGAAAAATGACAGATACGCAGTATTTT
.,TRBV10-3,TRBD1,TRBJ1-1,CAISADRGNTEAFF,TGTGCCATCAGTGCGGACAGGGGGAACACTGAAGCTTTCTTT
few,TRBV2,TRBD2,TRBJ2-7,CASSESRGGNYEQYF,TGTGCCAGCAGTGAAAGTCGGGGGGGAAACTACGAGCAGTACTTC
once,TRBV11-2,.,TRBJ1-2,CASSPAANYGYTF,TGTGCCAGCAGCCCGGCAGCCAACTATGGCTACACCTTC
.,TRBV30,.,TRBJ1-1,CAWSVTRDTEAFF,TGTGCCTGGAGTGTTACCAGGGACACTGAAGCTTTCTTT
.,TRBV5-1,TRBD1,TRBJ1-1,CASSRQGNTEAFF,TGCGCCAGCAGCCGACAGGGGAACACTGAAGCTTTCTTT
.,TRBV5-1,.,TRBJ1-5,CASSLSGAMGQPQHF,TGCGCCAGCAGTCTCTCGGGGGCGATGGGCCAGCCCCAGCATTTT
few,TRBV30,.,TRBJ1-1,CAWSGRTEAFF,TGTGCCTGGAGTGGGCGCACTGAAGCTTTCTTT
.,TRBV6-1,TRBD1,TRBJ1-4,CASSIDRGMGKLFF,TGTGCCAGCAGTATAGACAGGGGTATGGGTAAACTGTTTTTT
.,TRBV5-5,.,TRBJ1-3,CASSFLGGSSGNTIYF,TGTGCCAGCAGCTTCCTCGGCGGATCCTCTGGAAACACCATATATTTT